This T cell receptor beta chain was obtained from a study of blood T cell repertoires in COVID-19. The wider study: COVID-19 samples collected from the United States, Italy and Spain covered acute and convalescent phases. T cells, B-cell-depleted T cells, or PBMCs provided the cDNA or gDNA that served as material.

Repertoires were generated with immunoSEQ multiplex PCR, while TCRdb's copy carries only in-frame clones and drops some. The sample carries hundreds of thousands of clones, approximately 88% recorded once. This clone has a single count. Other DNA variants within this sample encode the same CDR3. This clonotype was obtained from a man aged 35-49 years with acute or convalescent COVID-19. Sequenced: peripheral blood.

The CDR3 nucleotides are TGTGCCAGCAGTTCAGGGTACGAGCAGTACTTC. It yields the protein CASSSGYEQYF. V usage is TRBV27 and J usage is TRBJ2-7, with a weak D call TRBD1 (5 bases). CDR1 and CDR2 (germline): MNHEY, SMNVEV (reference sequence). The CDR3 contains 11 residues. The V gene lost 4 bases and the J gene lost 4 bases, with 5 bases spanning the gap.